This TCR beta chain was identified in a study of cytomegalovirus exposure and HLA in healthy donors. Study findings and constraints: Presence/absence analyses supposed approximately even sequencing depth among donors. Among the most significant clusters, several appeared linked to common viral pathogens in a later analysis.

Comment on this clone: The antigen is not known.

Donors sampled were nominally healthy, though unrecorded immune exposures were likely. This CDR3 has 11 amino acids. Germline CDR1 reads DFQATT; CDR2 reads SNEGSKA (reference sequence). Deletions cut 6 bases from V and 7 bases from J, with 9 bases between. The primer mix had 60 Vbeta and 13 Jbeta primers. Data came from immunoSEQ multiplex PCR; TCRdb stores just in-frame clones and leaves some out. The data show around 170,000 clones, around 80% seen once. The specimen was PBMCs. The gene calls are TRBV20-1 and TRBJ2-2; D uncertain. This TCR derives from a girl under 18 in good health and CMV-seropositive. CDR3 nucleotides: TGCAGTGCCAACAAGTTCGGGGAGCTGTTTTTT. Translation: CSANKFGELFF.